Below, one T cell receptor (beta chain) is given with its context. This sample was taken from a study of blood T cell repertoires in COVID-19. Study summary: Samples taken during acute and convalescent COVID-19 were collected in the United States, Italy and Spain. From T cells, B-cell-depleted T cells, or PBMCs came the material, which was cDNA or gDNA.

Method: immunoSEQ multiplex PCR; TCRdb's copy keeps in-frame clones and lacks some. The sample has 130,000 to 150,000 clones, around 85% seen once. Recovered status in Cohort 3 required two negative PCRs, clearance, or symptom resolution. Trimming shortened V by 2 bases and J by 2 bases, and 10 bases separated the two germline ends. Germline V gene data show CDR1 as SGHAT and CDR2 as FQNNGV. The CDR3 consists of 14 residues. V is TRBV11-2 and J is TRBJ2-7; D may be TRBD2 (5 bases). The origin of this receptor is a man aged 50 or older who had recovered from COVID-19. Sample: PBMCs or T cells enriched from blood (not recorded which). The CDR3 bases are TGTGCCAGCAGCTTATGGGTCGGGGCCTACGAGCAGTACTTC. Translating gives CASSLWVGAYEQYF. Complete variable domain (other parts from reference TRBV11-2 and TRBJ2-7): EAGVAQSPRYKIIEKRQSVAFWCNPISGHATLYWYQQILGQGPKLLIQFQNNGVVDDSQLPKDRFSAERLKGVDSTLKIQPAKLEDSAVYLCASSLWVGAYEQYFGPGTRLTVT.